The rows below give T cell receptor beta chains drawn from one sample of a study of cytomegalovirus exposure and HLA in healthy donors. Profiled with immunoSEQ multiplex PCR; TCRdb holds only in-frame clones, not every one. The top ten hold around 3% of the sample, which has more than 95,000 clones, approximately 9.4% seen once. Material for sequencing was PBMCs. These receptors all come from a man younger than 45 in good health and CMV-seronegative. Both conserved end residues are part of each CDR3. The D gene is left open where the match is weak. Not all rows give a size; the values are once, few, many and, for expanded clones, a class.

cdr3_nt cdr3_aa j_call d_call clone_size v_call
TGTGCCAGCAGTCCTTCGGACAGGGTAGGGGAAAAACTGTTTTTT CASSPSDRVGEKLFF TRBJ1-4 TRBD1 - TRBV27
TGTGCCAGCAGTTCCCTGGCGGGAGAGCAGTTCTTC CASSSLAGEQFF TRBJ2-1 - few TRBV27
TGTGCCACCAGCACAAGGGGTTCTGGGCAAGAGACCCAGTACTTC CATSTRGSGQETQYF TRBJ2-5 - few TRBV15
TGTGCCAGCAGCTTAGCCCCGGGACTAGCGGGAGCGGTTGAGCAGTTCTTC CASSLAPGLAGAVEQFF TRBJ2-1 TRBD2 - TRBV7-8
TGTGCCTGGAGTGTAGTCGGGACAGGGGTTGGCTACACCTTC CAWSVVGTGVGYTF TRBJ1-2 TRBD1 few TRBV30
TGTGCCAGCAGCCCCCGGACTAGTGGGAGCTACGAGCAGTACTTC CASSPRTSGSYEQYF TRBJ2-7 TRBD2 - TRBV7-2
TGTGCCAGCAGCAACCAGGACAGGGAGTACACTGAAGCTTTCTTT CASSNQDREYTEAFF TRBJ1-1 - - TRBV21-1
TGTGCCAGCAGTGACCCTACAGACTATAGCAATCAGCCCCAGCATTTT CASSDPTDYSNQPQHF TRBJ1-5 - - TRBV6-1
TGTGCCAGCAGTGAAGGTCCAGGGGGGGAAAAACTGTTTTTT CASSEGPGGEKLFF TRBJ1-4 TRBD1 many TRBV6-1
TGTGCCAGCAGCTTCCCCGGGGGAGTCGAATACGAGCAGTACTTC CASSFPGGVEYEQYF TRBJ2-7 - few TRBV5-4
TGTGCCAGCAGGTGGACTAGCGGGGTCACAGATACGCAGTATTTT CASRWTSGVTDTQYF TRBJ2-3 TRBD2 few TRBV6-5
TGTGCCAGCAGCCAGGGACAGGGCTACGAGCAGTACTTC CASSQGQGYEQYF TRBJ2-7 TRBD1 - TRBV28
TGTGCCAGCAGCAGGATGGACAGGGATTATGGCTACACCTTC CASSRMDRDYGYTF TRBJ1-2 TRBD1 few TRBV5-6
TGCGCCAGCAGCTTGGGGACAGGGCCAGAAAACGAGCAGTACTTC CASSLGTGPENEQYF TRBJ2-7 TRBD1 few TRBV5-1
TGTGCCAGCAGCTTGTTTGACAGGATCCTAGCCAAAAACATTCAGTACTTC CASSLFDRILAKNIQYF TRBJ2-4 - - TRBV7-3
TGTGCCAGCAGCCAGAAGGAGTTAGAGCAGTACTTC CASSQKELEQYF TRBJ2-7 - - TRBV5-8
TGTGCCAGCAGCTTGGGACTGATAGTCTACGAGCAGTACTTC CASSLGLIVYEQYF TRBJ2-7 - few TRBV5-6